The 21 T cell receptor beta chains below come from one sample, sequenced in a study of CD8 T cells in Susac syndrome (dated by TCRdb to about 2019). The receptor library was made with the immunoSEQ multiplex PCR assay. RNA was extracted using the RNeasy kit, and roughly 0.5 to 1 microgram was reverse transcribed with random hexamers. TCRdb itself trimmed the public reads at Q25 with fastp, ran MiXCR and retained productive beta chains. Each entry is one CDR3 protein sequence, shown with its most common DNA and genes. For this sample the table gives some 120,000 distinct CDR3 sequences, of which approximately 89% were detected only once. The ten largest make up 0.2% to 0.25% of the sample. Sequenced material: CD8+ T cells from PBMCs. The receptors here all came from a human donor with multiple sclerosis.

This clonotype was detected only once. A much larger clonotype is one base distant, so this may be a read error. V usage is TRBV27 and J usage is TRBJ1-5; D ambiguous. CDR1 and CDR2 from the germline V gene are MNHEY and SMNVEV (reference sequence). This CDR3 is 14 amino acids long. As DNA, the CDR3 is TGTGCCAGCAGTTTATACCGAGACAATCAGCCCCTGCATTTT. Translated: CASSLYRDNQPLHF.

This clonotype was counted only a few times. The chain couples TRBV4-1 to TRBJ2-1; the D is unclear. V lost 3 bases to trimming and J lost 9 bases, with 6 bases between them. The germline V gene has CDR1 MGHRA and CDR2 YSYEKL. This CDR3 spans 11 amino acids. The DNA of the CDR3 is TGCGCCAGCAGCCAGTCCAGTGAGCAGTTCTTC. Residues: CASSQSSEQFF.

This clonotype appeared a few times. The chain employs TRBV4-1 and TRBJ2-5, with D perhaps matching TRBD1 (5 bases). Germline CDR1 reads MGHRA; CDR2 reads YSYEKL. This CDR3 has 15 residues. The ends were cut back, 4 bases at V and 4 bases at J, with 16 bases in the middle. The CDR3 spells CASSPTVTATETQYF. The CDR3 DNA reads as TGCGCCAGCAGCCCGACCGTGACAGCGACAGAGACCCAGTACTTC.

This clonotype has just one count. This chain links TRBV6-2 or TRBV6-3 with TRBJ2-7; 9 bases match TRBD2. Germline V lookup: CDR1 MNHEY, CDR2 SVGEGT. V shed 6 bases and J 0 bases; nucleotides not matched to a gene: 12. The CDR3 extends over 17 amino acids. The CDR3 DNA reads as TGTGCCAGCAGCCTAGAAGTAGCGGGGGTACTCTCCTACGAGCAGTACTTC. Residues: CASSLEVAGVLSYEQYF.

The chain has TRBV20-1 and TRBJ2-7; 10 bases are shared with TRBD2. The CDR3 spans 15 residues. V lost 0 bases and J lost 3; bases outside the gene matches: 5. Germline V gene data show CDR1 as DFQATT and CDR2 as SNEGSKA (reference sequence). The CDR3 loop reads CSARDLVAGGYEQYF. In nucleotides, the CDR3 is TGCAGTGCTAGAGATCTAGTAGCGGGAGGCTACGAGCAGTACTTC.

The J gene is TRBJ2-7, the V gene TRBV5-1, with D possibly matching TRBD2 (6 bases). The germline V and J ends were trimmed by 4 bases and 0 bases, with 17 bases remaining between them. In germline, CDR1 is SGHRS, CDR2 YFSETQ. The CDR3 sequence is 16 residues long. In nucleotides, the CDR3 is TGCGCCAGCAGCCCCCCACGGCGGGGCCACTCCTACGAGCAGTACTTC. Protein sequence: CASSPPRRGHSYEQYF.

The chain is built from TRBV29-1 and TRBJ2-7, with D tentatively TRBD2 (5 bases). Trimming stripped 4 bases from V and 2 bases from J, with 12 bases between. Looked up from germline, CDR1 is SQVTM and CDR2 is ANQGSEA. The CDR3 totals 13 residues. DNA of the CDR3: TGCAGCGTTGTGAGGGAGTCCCCCTACGAGCAGTACTTC. Translated, it gives CSVVRESPYEQYF.

CDR3 coding DNA: TGTGCCAGCAGTTTATCGAGACCAGGGGTGTCGAACATTCAGTACTTC. Its translation: CASSLSRPGVSNIQYF. The chain combines TRBV27 with TRBJ2-4; perhaps TRBD1 as D (6 bases). Trimming cost V 0 bases and J 7 bases, with 16 bases left between them. Germline CDR1 is MNHEY and CDR2 is SMNVEV (reference sequence). The CDR3 spans 16 residues.

The chain joins TRBV11-2 to TRBJ2-7; 7 positions match TRBD1. The V gene end was trimmed by 2 bases and the J gene end by 0 bases; junction bases not matched to a gene: 10. Germline V gene data show CDR1 as SGHAT and CDR2 as FQNNGV. The CDR3 is made up of 17 amino acids. CDR3 region: CASSLWAGTESSYEQYF. The CDR3 DNA follows: TGTGCCAGCAGCTTATGGGCCGGGACAGAGAGCTCCTACGAGCAGTACTTC.

CDR3 protein: CASSLLPGQDPRGYTF. CDR3 coding DNA: TGTGCCAGCAGCCTGCTCCCTGGACAGGACCCCCGTGGCTACACCTTC. The chain employs TRBV7-2 and TRBJ1-2; 7 bases fit TRBD1. This CDR3 has 16 residues. V trimming: 5 bases; J trimming: 7 bases; junction bases outside the gene matches: 16. Per the germline V gene, CDR1 is SGHTA and CDR2 is FQGNSA.

J is TRBJ1-2 and V is TRBV12-3 or TRBV12-4, with D tentatively TRBD1 (6 bases). V gave up 7 bases and J gave up 7 bases, with 16 bases separating them. The CDR3 totals 13 residues. The CDR3 nucleotides are TGTGCCAGCACGGCGGGGGGCCTGGGTGGCTACACCTTC. This encodes CASTAGGLGGYTF.

The V gene is TRBV5-4, the J gene TRBJ2-5, with unresolved D. Germline V gene sequence: CDR1 SGHNT, CDR2 YYREEE (reference sequence). The germline V and J ends were trimmed by 2 bases and 0 bases, with 5 bases remaining between them. CDR3 length: 13 residues. The CDR3 nucleotides are TGTGCCAGCAGCTTCCCCGACCAAGAGACCCAGTACTTC. Its protein is CASSFPDQETQYF. Full variable domain (remainder filled in from reference TRBV5-4 and TRBJ2-5): ETGVTQSPTHLIKTRGQQVTLRCSSQSGHNTVSWYQQALGQGPQFIFQYYREEENGRGNFPPRFSGLQFPNYSSELNVNALELDDSALYLCASSFPDQETQYFGPGTRLLVL.

The V call is TRBV27, the J call TRBJ2-1; D might be TRBD1 (5 bases). Germline assignment: CDR1 MNHEY and CDR2 SMNVEV (reference sequence). The CDR3 loop spans 15 amino acids. The V end was cut by 6 bases, the J end by 8 bases, with 20 bases between. The CDR3 protein is CASSTLSGALYEQFF. The CDR3 DNA sequence: TGTGCCAGCAGCACCCTGTCTGGGGCGCTTTATGAGCAGTTCTTC.

The gene calls are TRBV30 and TRBJ2-7; D remains unclear. The germline gives CDR1 GTSNPN, CDR2 SVGIG (reference sequence). V was cut by 4 bases and J by 6 bases, with 13 bases left in between. This CDR3 is 12 amino acids long. This chain's CDR3 is CAWTVDDGEQYF. In DNA form, the CDR3 reads TGTGCCTGGACAGTGGATGACGGCGAGCAGTACTTC.

This chain joins TRBV27 and TRBJ2-2, with 12 bases lining up with TRBD1. CDR1 and CDR2 (germline): MNHEY, SMNVEV (reference sequence). After removal of 8 bases from V and 7 bases from J, the junction contained 5 bases not matched to a gene. This CDR3 contains 14 residues. For the CDR3, the DNA is TGTGCCAGCCTGGGGACAGGGGGCATCGGGGAGCTGTTTTTT. This encodes CASLGTGGIGELFF.

The CDR3, as DNA: TGCAGCGCCCTCCGGGGGGACAATGAGCAGTTCTTC. Amino acids: CSALRGDNEQFF. The chain joins TRBV29-1 to TRBJ2-1; 7 nucleotides align to TRBD2. The germline V gene has CDR1 SQVTM and CDR2 ANQGSEA. CDR3 length: 12 residues. V shed 7 bases, J shed 5 bases, and the junction held 5 bases outside the gene matches.

This clonotype was observed a single time. The chain recombines TRBV6-4 with TRBJ2-2; TRBD2 might be the D (6 bases). This CDR3 is 16 amino acids long. V lost 2 bases and J 2 bases, leaving 12 bases between the germline ends. The V gene's germline CDR1 is MRHNA and CDR2 SNTAGT. This CDR3 is CASSDAGQGNTGELFF. CDR3 nucleotides: TGTGCCAGCAGTGACGCGGGGCAGGGCAACACCGGGGAGCTGTTTTTT.

The chain couples TRBV13 to TRBJ2-1; TRBD2 aligns across 11 bases. The CDR3 extends over 15 amino acids. Germline trimming cut 7 bases from V and 4 bases from J; bases unmatched to any gene: 6. Germline V gives CDR1 PRHDT, CDR2 FYEKMQ (reference sequence). The CDR3: CASILSGRVYNEQFF. CDR3 DNA: TGTGCCAGCATCCTTAGCGGGAGGGTTTACAATGAGCAGTTCTTC.

The chain recombines TRBV12-3 or TRBV12-4 with TRBJ1-2; 9 nucleotides align to TRBD1. J was trimmed by 4 bases and V by 3 bases; bases with no gene match: 15. The CDR3 consists of 18 residues. The CDR3 region has the DNA TGTGCCAGCAGTTTGAGGGGGACAGGGCATGGAATGGGCTATGGCTACACCTTC. Protein sequence: CASSLRGTGHGMGYGYTF.

The V and J genes are TRBV6-2 or TRBV6-3 and TRBJ2-7; weak D call: TRBD2 (5 bases). The germline gives CDR1 MNHEY, CDR2 SVGEGT. This CDR3 region has 15 residues. V was cut by 4 bases and J by 5 bases, with 18 bases left in between. The CDR3 reads CASSFEGLPLNEQYF. The CDR3 bases are TGTGCCAGCAGTTTCGAGGGCCTCCCCCTGAACGAGCAGTACTTC.

As DNA, the CDR3 is TGCAGCGTCGATAATGTAGGGGTCTACGCAGATACGCAGTATTTT. Residues: CSVDNVGVYADTQYF. J is TRBJ2-3 and V is TRBV29-1, with a tentative D call TRBD1 (5 bases). From germline, CDR1 is SQVTM and CDR2 ANQGSEA. The length of the CDR3 is 15 residues. V shed 6 bases and J shed 4 bases, with 20 bases lying between them.